This T cell receptor beta chain was sequenced in a study of shared clonotypes between healthy human individuals. Findings and limits, study-wide: Memory subsets generally showed lower estimated richness than naive subsets. Inspection by rarefaction showed sorted-subset sequencing to be incomplete despite large depth.

In its sample, this clone was seen a few times. Antigen specificity is unknown. Per germline, CDR1 MNHEY and CDR2 SVGAGI. Losses at the gene ends were 7 bases for V and 6 bases for J; bases not matched to a gene: 10. CDR3 length: 14 amino acids. At a deep level, the assay was run. Method: immunoSEQ multiplex PCR; TCRdb's copy keeps in-frame clones and lacks some. The sample shows some 1,100,000 clones, 75% to 80% of them seen only once. The chain couples TRBV6-5 to TRBJ2-7; 9 positions match TRBD1. This clonotype originated in a man aged 18 to 29 in good health. Some clones in this sample may be carry-over from other donors' samples. The source material was memory CD4+ T cells from PBMCs. This sample's subset: CD45RA-negative fraction. The CDR3 here is CASTPDRGKSEQYF. The CDR3, as DNA: TGTGCCAGCACCCCGGACAGGGGTAAGTCCGAGCAGTACTTC.